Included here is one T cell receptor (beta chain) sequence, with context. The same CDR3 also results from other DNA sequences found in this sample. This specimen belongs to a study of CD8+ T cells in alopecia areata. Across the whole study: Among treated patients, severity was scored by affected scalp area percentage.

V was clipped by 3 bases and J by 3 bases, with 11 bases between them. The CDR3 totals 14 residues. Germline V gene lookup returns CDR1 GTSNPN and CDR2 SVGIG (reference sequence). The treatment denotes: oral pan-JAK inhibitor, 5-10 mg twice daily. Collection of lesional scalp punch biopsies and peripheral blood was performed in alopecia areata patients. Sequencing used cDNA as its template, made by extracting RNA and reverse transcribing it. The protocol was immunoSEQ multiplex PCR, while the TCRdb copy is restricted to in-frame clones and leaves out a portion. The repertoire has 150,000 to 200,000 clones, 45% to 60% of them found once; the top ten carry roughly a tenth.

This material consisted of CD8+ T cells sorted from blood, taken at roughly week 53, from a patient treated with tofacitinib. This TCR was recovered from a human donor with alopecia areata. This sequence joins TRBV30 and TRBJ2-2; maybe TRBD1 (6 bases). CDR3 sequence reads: CAWSGAGDTGELFF. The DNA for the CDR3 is TGTGCCTGGAGCGGAGCAGGGGACACCGGGGAGCTGTTTTTT.